This passage covers 29 T cell receptor beta chains from one sample sequenced in a study of regulatory T cells in long-lasting Graves disease. Described time point: newly diagnosed GD, antithyroid drugs for less than 3 months. PBMC-derived RNA was used for the TCR library. Arm-PCR of CDR3 regions with iRepertoire HTBI primers generated TCR beta libraries. TCRdb re-derived calls from the multiplex PCR reads in MiXCR, one entry per CDR3 protein. Among roughly 560,000 distinct CDR3 sequences listed, more than 15% were seen once. The same data also contributed to another study, on T cells in Graves' hyperthyroidism and ophthalmopathy.

The sample in question was peripheral blood mononuclear cells (PBMCs), obtained at new diagnosis, from a patient treated with antithyroid drugs. These receptor sequences come from a woman aged 35-60 years with Graves disease.

This clonotype was found many times. V is TRBV2 and J is TRBJ2-1; weak D call: TRBD1 (8 bases). This CDR3 contains 15 residues. The germline V and J ends were trimmed by 6 bases and 7 bases, with 19 bases remaining between them. CDR1 SNHLY and CDR2 FYNNEI come from the germline V gene. CDR3 sequence: CASRPSDREGNEQFF. The CDR3 DNA follows: TGTGCCAGCAGACCCTCGGACAGGGAGGGGAATGAGCAGTTCTTC.

This clonotype was seen repeatedly, ten times or more. This sequence joins TRBV5-1 and TRBJ2-1; 14 positions agree with TRBD2. The CDR3 is made up of 14 amino acids. The trim removed 0 bases at V and 15 bases at J, leaving 5 bases unmatched. Germline V CDR1 and CDR2: SGHRS, YFSETQ. The CDR3 coding sequence is TGCGCCAGCAGCTTGGAGACTAGCGGGGGGGAACCGTTCTTC. Translating gives CASSLETSGGEPFF.

Comment on this clonotype: Here the CDR3 omits its conserved ending phenylalanine or tryptophan, so a read error is the likely source. The gene calls are TRBV7-9 and TRBJ2-6, with D perhaps matching TRBD2 (7 bases). The CDR3 contains 16 residues. V was clipped by 3 bases and J by 4 bases, with 13 bases between them. Germline V gives CDR1 SEHNR, CDR2 FQNEAQ (reference sequence). CDR3 amino acids: CASSLPGGGGANVLTS. The DNA for the CDR3 is TGTGCCAGCAGCTTGCCGGGGGGCGGCGGGGCCAACGTCCTGACTTCC.

This clonotype was counted at least ten times. This chain connects TRBV7-9 to TRBJ1-4; no clear D gene. Deletions cut 0 bases from V and 8 bases from J, with 7 bases between. The CDR3 length is 13 residues. Germline assignment: CDR1 SEHNR and CDR2 FQNEAQ (reference sequence). In DNA form, the CDR3 reads TGTGCCAGCAGCTTAGCCCGTGGGGAAAAACTGTTTTTT. It is translated as CASSLARGEKLFF. Combining the CDR3 with reference TRBV7-9 and TRBJ1-4 gives the whole variable domain DTGVSQNPRHKITKRGQNVTFRCDPISEHNRLYWYRQTLGQGPEFLTYFQNEAQLEKSRLLSDRFSAERPKGSFSTLEIQRTEQGDSAMYLCASSLARGEKLFFGSGTQLSVL.

This clonotype was counted only a few times. J is TRBJ2-2 and V is TRBV5-1; D ambiguous. Germline values: CDR1 SGHRS, CDR2 YFSETQ. The CDR3 contains 15 residues. Trimming took off 0 bases at V and 5 bases at J, with 11 bases between the two ends. The DNA for the CDR3 is TGCGCCAGCAGCTTGGCTCTTCAGCCTACCGGGGAGCTGTTTTTT. This translates into CASSLALQPTGELFF.

This clonotype was counted many times. The rearrangement joins TRBV28 to TRBJ1-2; TRBD1 aligns across 9 bases. The ends lost 6 bases at V and 4 bases at J; junction bases unmatched: 6. The CDR3 extends over 14 amino acids. CDR1 is MDHEN, CDR2 SYDVKM, per germline. The CDR3 DNA follows: TGTGCCAGCAGAACCGGGACAGGGTCCTATGGCTACACCTTC. Its translation is CASRTGTGSYGYTF.

This clonotype was picked up many times. The J gene is TRBJ2-7, the V gene TRBV11-2; the match to TRBD2 covers 7 bases. With 8 bases clipped from V and 5 bases from J, the junction kept 9 bases outside the gene matches. This CDR3 is built from 13 residues. From germline, CDR1 is SGHAT and CDR2 FQNNGV. The CDR3 coding sequence is TGTGCCAGCGGGCCTAGCGGTCTAAACGAGCAGTACTTC. It specifies CASGPSGLNEQYF.

This clonotype was recorded at least ten times. J is TRBJ1-3 and V is TRBV27, with TRBD1 matching 11 bases. Germline V lookup: CDR1 MNHEY, CDR2 SMNVEV (reference sequence). The CDR3 is 16 residues long. The V and J ends lost 6 bases and 3 bases, in that order; junction bases with no gene match: 7. The chain's CDR3 is CASSPDRGRGGNTIYF. In nucleotides, the CDR3 is TGTGCCAGCAGCCCGGACAGGGGGCGAGGTGGAAACACCATATATTTT.

This clonotype came up many times. The chain joins TRBV7-8 to TRBJ2-7, with TRBD1 matching over 9 bases. Germline CDR1 and CDR2: SGHVS and FQNEAQ. V was clipped by 5 bases and J by 4 bases; unmatched bases: 9. This CDR3 spans 15 amino acids. The chain's CDR3 is CASSVTTGGGYEQYF. The CDR3 DNA reads TGTGCCAGCAGCGTAACGACAGGGGGAGGGTACGAGCAGTACTTC.

This clonotype was found many times. The J gene is TRBJ2-5, the V gene TRBV12-5, with D unresolved. V was trimmed by 2 bases and J by 4 bases, leaving 8 bases between them. The CDR3 has 13 residues. CDR1 LGHNT and CDR2 FRNRAP come from the germline V gene. CDR3: CASGLYPGETQYF. For the CDR3, the DNA is TGTGCTAGTGGTTTGTACCCTGGAGAGACCCAGTACTTC.

At least ten counts were recorded for this clonotype. This chain links TRBV3-1 with TRBJ2-3; 9 nucleotides align to TRBD2. The CDR3 covers 16 residues. Trimming cost V 1 base and J 2 bases; bases outside gene matches: 4. Germline V lookup: CDR1 LGHDT, CDR2 YNNKEL (reference sequence). The CDR3 protein is CASSQVAGGLTDTQYF. The CDR3 DNA sequence: TGTGCCAGCAGCCAAGTCGCGGGGGGGCTCACAGATACGCAGTATTTT.

The chain carries TRBV19 and TRBJ2-1; D call uncertain. V lost 0 bases, J lost 4 bases, and 10 bases lay in between. The germline CDR1 and CDR2 sequences are LNHDA and SQIVND (reference sequence). The length of the CDR3 is 15 residues. This chain's CDR3 is CASSIEGLSYNEQFF. The CDR3 DNA reads TGTGCCAGTAGTATAGAGGGCCTTTCTTACAATGAGCAGTTCTTC.

This clonotype was seen at least ten times. The chain links TRBV7-2 to TRBJ1-3; TRBD1 matches 8 bases. Per the germline V gene, CDR1 is SGHTA and CDR2 is FQGNSA. J gave up 8 bases and V 2 bases, and 11 bases lay outside the gene matches. The CDR3 covers 16 residues. The CDR3 DNA sequence: TGTGCCAGCAGCTTATTTGGTGTCAGGGGGCAAGACACCATATATTTT. Its translation: CASSLFGVRGQDTIYF. Full variable domain (remainder filled in from reference TRBV7-2 and TRBJ1-3): GAGVSQSPSNKVTEKGKDVELRCDPISGHTALYWYRQSLGQGLEFLIYFQGNSAPDKSGLPSDRFSAERTGGSVSTLTIQRTQQEDSAVYLCASSLFGVRGQDTIYFGEGSWLTVV.

A word on this clonotype: A much larger clone sits a single nucleotide away, making a read error possible. The chain recombines TRBV6-2 or TRBV6-3 with TRBJ1-5; 8 positions agree with TRBD1. The V gene end was trimmed by 6 bases and the J gene end by 2 bases; junction bases not matched to a gene: 6. The CDR3 runs to 15 residues. Germline V gene data show CDR1 as MNHEY and CDR2 as SVGEGT. DNA of the CDR3: TGTGCCAGCAGAGGGGACAGGCGAGGCAATCAGCCCCAGCATTTT. Translated: CASRGDRRGNQPQHF.

The sample holds one count of this clonotype. Since a much larger clone is just one base distant, this may be a read error. The chain combines TRBV6-4 with TRBJ2-3, with 7 bases lining up with TRBD2. The J call is doubtful: the DNA matches TRBJ2-7 better. CDR1 and CDR2 (germline): MRHNA, SNTAGT. This CDR3 region has 14 residues. The chain's CDR3 is CASDFGLGLREQYF. The CDR3 DNA follows: TGTGCCAGCGACTTCGGACTAGGATTGAGGGAGCAGTACTTC.

Details on this clonotype: A much larger clone sits a single nucleotide away, making a read error possible. V and J are TRBV5-8 and TRBJ1-5, with D maybe TRBD1 (5 bases). The CDR3 length is 15 residues. Germline V lookup: CDR1 SGHTS, CDR2 YDEGEE. V was cut by 2 bases and J by 3 bases, with 12 bases left in between. For the CDR3, the DNA is TGTGCCAGCAGCTTTCGCGGGGGGGACAATCAGCCCCAGCATTTT. It translates to CASSFRGGDNQPQHF.

This clonotype was counted ten times or more. The rearrangement joins TRBV4-1 to TRBJ1-5, with D possibly being TRBD1 (5 bases). The germline gives CDR1 MGHRA, CDR2 YSYEKL. Deletions cut 3 bases from V and 2 bases from J, with 11 bases between. The CDR3 is 15 residues long. The CDR3 here is CASSHREEGNQPQHF. DNA of the CDR3: TGCGCCAGCAGCCACAGGGAGGAGGGCAATCAGCCCCAGCATTTT.

This clonotype turned up a few times. This chain links TRBV18 with TRBJ1-2; D uncertain. The V gene's germline CDR1 is KGHSH and CDR2 LQKENI. The CDR3 contains 15 residues. V dropped 6 bases and J dropped 6 bases, with 20 bases sitting between them. CDR3 sequence: CASSVTTDRSHGYTF. Written as DNA, the CDR3 is TGTGCCAGCTCGGTGACGACGGACCGCAGCCATGGCTACACCTTC. The variable domain in full, with the rest retrieved from reference TRBV18 and TRBJ1-2, is NAGVMQNPRHLVRRRGQEARLRCSPMKGHSHVYWYRQLPEEGLKFMVYLQKENIIDESGMPKERFSAEFPKEGPSILRIQQVVRGDSAAYFCASSVTTDRSHGYTFGSGTRLTVV.

The rearrangement joins TRBV7-9 to TRBJ1-1, with a weak D call TRBD1 (6 bases). Deletions cut 4 bases from V and 11 bases from J, with 20 bases between. Germline values: CDR1 SEHNR, CDR2 FQNEAQ (reference sequence). There are 14 residues in the CDR3. DNA of the CDR3: TGTGCCAGCAGCTCCGAGGGGTTGGGACACGGGGCTTTCTTT. As protein: CASSSEGLGHGAFF.

This clonotype was seen more than once but under ten times. The chain recombines TRBV18 with TRBJ2-3; weak D call: TRBD2 (5 bases). Per germline, CDR1 KGHSH and CDR2 LQKENI. The CDR3 totals 13 residues. Trimming pared 6 bases from V and 1 base from J, leaving 8 bases between. The CDR3 region is CASSHGGTDTQYF. CDR3 bases: TGTGCCAGCTCCCACGGGGGCACAGATACGCAGTATTTT.

As to this clonotype: This CDR3 is missing its conserved last phenylalanine or tryptophan, likely due to a read error. This chain joins TRBV12-3 or TRBV12-4 and TRBJ1-1; no reliable D call. V dropped 11 bases and J dropped 5 bases, with 6 bases sitting between them. The CDR3 extends over 9 amino acids. Written as DNA, the CDR3 is TGTGCCCCCCGGACTGAAGCTTTCATT. It specifies CAPRTEAFI.

This clonotype was detected ten times or more. The chain couples TRBV28 to TRBJ2-1; D might be TRBD1 (5 bases). Germline V gene sequence: CDR1 MDHEN, CDR2 SYDVKM. Trimming pared 5 bases from V and 4 bases from J, leaving 12 bases between. The CDR3 sequence is 14 residues long. CDR3 DNA: TGTGCCAGCAGTCGACAGAGTTTTTACAATGAGCAGTTCTTC. This sequence encodes CASSRQSFYNEQFF.

This clonotype was counted ten times or more. The rearrangement uses TRBV7-6 and TRBJ1-1; 7 nucleotides agree with TRBD1. This CDR3 spans 16 amino acids. CDR1 is SGHVS and CDR2 is FNYEAQ in the germline V gene. V shed 0 bases, J shed 4 bases, and the junction held 8 bases outside the gene matches. CDR3 region: CASSLAGQGGVTEAFF. In DNA, the CDR3 is TGTGCCAGCAGCTTAGCGGGCCAGGGGGGCGTCACTGAAGCTTTCTTT.

Notes on this clonotype: The germline gene is not matched at one end of the junction; a read error may be the cause. The rearrangement uses TRBV5-4 and TRBJ1-2; D remains ambiguous. CDR1 is SGHNT and CDR2 is YYREEE in the germline V gene (reference sequence). This CDR3 region has 11 residues. In nucleotides, the CDR3 is TGTGCCAGCAGCTTGGGTGGAGGCTGCACCTTC. Protein sequence: CASSLGGGCTF.

CDR3 DNA sequence: TGCAGTGCTAGAGAATTTGGGGCGAGTAGCACAGATACGCAGTATTTT. Protein product: CSAREFGASSTDTQYF. The rearrangement joins TRBV20-1 to TRBJ2-3; the D gene is possibly TRBD1 (5 bases). V dropped 0 bases and J dropped 0 bases, with 13 bases sitting between them. This CDR3 has 16 amino acids. The germline CDR1 and CDR2 sequences are DFQATT and SNEGSKA (reference sequence).

This clonotype was recorded many times. This sequence joins TRBV2 and TRBJ2-7; 11 bases map to TRBD2. Trimming took 3 bases from V and 2 from J; bases not matched to a gene: 0. The CDR3 covers 14 residues. The germline V gene has CDR1 SNHLY and CDR2 FYNNEI. The DNA of the CDR3 is TGTGCCAGCAGTGAGGGACTAGCGGCCTACGAGCAGTACTTC. Its translation: CASSEGLAAYEQYF.

This clonotype was counted at least ten times. The CDR3, as DNA: TGTGCCATCAGTGCGGACCTCACAGATACGCAGTATTTT. Amino acid sequence: CAISADLTDTQYF. The chain has TRBV10-3 and TRBJ2-3; no clear D. Germline values: CDR1 ENHRY, CDR2 SYGVKD. V was cut by 4 bases and J by 2 bases, with 7 bases left in between. The CDR3 extends over 13 amino acids.

This clonotype was recorded many times. The chain links TRBV7-2 to TRBJ2-7; tentatively, D is TRBD1 (5 bases). This CDR3 is 12 amino acids long. With 5 bases removed from V and 5 bases from J, the gap between germline ends came to 10 bases. The germline CDR1 and CDR2 sequences are SGHTA and FQGNSA. CDR3 sequence reads: CASSPIRDEQYF. CDR3 in DNA: TGTGCCAGCAGCCCGATCAGGGACGAGCAGTACTTC.

This clonotype has at least ten counts. V is TRBV2 and J is TRBJ1-2; D is perhaps TRBD1 (5 bases). The V and J ends lost 0 bases and 4 bases respectively, with 12 bases between them. The CDR3 spans 15 residues. Germline-derived CDR1 and CDR2 are SNHLY and FYNNEI. CDR3 sequence (DNA): TGTGCCAGCAGTGAAGCGCCCGGGGGATTCTATGGCTACACCTTC. Translated, it gives CASSEAPGGFYGYTF.